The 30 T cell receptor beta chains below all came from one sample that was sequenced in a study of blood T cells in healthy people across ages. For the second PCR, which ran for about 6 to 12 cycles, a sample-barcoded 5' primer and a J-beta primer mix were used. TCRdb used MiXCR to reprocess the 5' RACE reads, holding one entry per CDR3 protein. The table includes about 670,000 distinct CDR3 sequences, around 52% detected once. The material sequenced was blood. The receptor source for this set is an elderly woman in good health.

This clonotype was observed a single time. The CDR3 bases are TGCAGTGCTCCGTCTGAGGGACAGGGGTGGGCTAATGAAAAACTGTTTTTT. Protein: CSAPSEGQGWANEKLFF. The chain combines TRBV20-1 with TRBJ1-4; TRBD1 matches at 10 bases. V trimming: 5 bases; J trimming: 3 bases; junction bases outside the gene matches: 12. CDR3 size: 17 residues. Germline V gene data show CDR1 as DFQATT and CDR2 as SNEGSKA (reference sequence).

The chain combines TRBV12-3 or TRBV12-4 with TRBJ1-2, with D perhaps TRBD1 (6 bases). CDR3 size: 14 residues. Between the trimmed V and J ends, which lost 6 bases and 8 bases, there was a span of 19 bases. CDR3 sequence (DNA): TGTGCCAGCAGACCTGCAGGGGTTGGGTCGGGCTACACCTTC. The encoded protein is CASRPAGVGSGYTF.

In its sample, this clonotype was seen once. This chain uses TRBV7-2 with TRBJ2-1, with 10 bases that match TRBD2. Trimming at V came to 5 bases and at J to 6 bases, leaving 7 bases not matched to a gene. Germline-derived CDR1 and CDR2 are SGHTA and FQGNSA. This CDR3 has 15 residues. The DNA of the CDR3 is TGTGCCAGCAGCCTGACTAGCGGGCCCCCCAATGAGCAGTTCTTC. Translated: CASSLTSGPPNEQFF.

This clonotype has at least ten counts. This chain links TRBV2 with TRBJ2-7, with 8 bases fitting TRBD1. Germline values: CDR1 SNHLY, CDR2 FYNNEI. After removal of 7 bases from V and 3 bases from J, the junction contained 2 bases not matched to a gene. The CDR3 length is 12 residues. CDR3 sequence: CASKDRVYEQYF. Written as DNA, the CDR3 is TGTGCCAGCAAGGACAGGGTCTACGAGCAGTACTTC.

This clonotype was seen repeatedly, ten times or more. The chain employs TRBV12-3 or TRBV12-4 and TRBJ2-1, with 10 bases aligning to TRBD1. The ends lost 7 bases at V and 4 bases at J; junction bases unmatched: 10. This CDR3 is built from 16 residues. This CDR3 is CASMFGTGVGYNEQFF. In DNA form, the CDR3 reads TGTGCCAGCATGTTTGGGACAGGGGTTGGTTACAATGAGCAGTTCTTC.

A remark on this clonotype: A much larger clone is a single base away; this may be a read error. The CDR3 region is CASRATVHNEQYF. CDR3 DNA sequence: TGTGCCAGCAGGGCGACAGTACACAATGAGCAGTACTTC. The chain joins TRBV12-3 or TRBV12-4 to TRBJ2-5; D possibly corresponds to TRBD1 (5 bases). With 6 bases removed from V and 11 bases from J, the gap between germline ends came to 19 bases. The CDR3 has 13 residues.

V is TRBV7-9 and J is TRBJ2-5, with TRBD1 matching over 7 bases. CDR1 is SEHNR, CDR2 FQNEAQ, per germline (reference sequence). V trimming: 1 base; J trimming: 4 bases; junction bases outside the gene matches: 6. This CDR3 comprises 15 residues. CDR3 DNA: TGTGCCAGCAGCTTAGGCGGCAGGGGGATAGAGACCCAGTACTTC. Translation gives CASSLGGRGIETQYF. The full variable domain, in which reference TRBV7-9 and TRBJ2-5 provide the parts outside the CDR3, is DTGVSQNPRHKITKRGQNVTFRCDPISEHNRLYWYRQTLGQGPEFLTYFQNEAQLEKSRLLSDRFSAERPKGSFSTLEIQRTEQGDSAMYLCASSLGGRGIETQYFGPGTRLLVL.

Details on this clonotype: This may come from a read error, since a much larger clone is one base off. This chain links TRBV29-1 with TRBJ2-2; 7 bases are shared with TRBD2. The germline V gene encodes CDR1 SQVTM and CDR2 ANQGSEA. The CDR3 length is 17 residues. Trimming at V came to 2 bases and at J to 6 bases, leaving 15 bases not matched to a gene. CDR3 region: CSVENYRGGGGSGELFF. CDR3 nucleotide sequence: TGCAGCGTTGAAAATTACCGGGGTGGCGGGGGTTCCGGGGAGCTGTTTTTT.

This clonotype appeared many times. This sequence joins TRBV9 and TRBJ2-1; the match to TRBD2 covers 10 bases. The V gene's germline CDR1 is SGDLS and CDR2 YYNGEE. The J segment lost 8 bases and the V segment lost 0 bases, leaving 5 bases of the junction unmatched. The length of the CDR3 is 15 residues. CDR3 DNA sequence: TGTGCCAGCAGCGTAGCTGGGACTAGCGTGGATGAGCAGTTCTTC. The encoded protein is CASSVAGTSVDEQFF.

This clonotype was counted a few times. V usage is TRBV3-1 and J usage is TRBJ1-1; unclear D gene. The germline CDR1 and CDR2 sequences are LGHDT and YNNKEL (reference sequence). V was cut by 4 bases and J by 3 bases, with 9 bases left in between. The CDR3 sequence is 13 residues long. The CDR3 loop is CASSPYQYTEAFF. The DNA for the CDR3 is TGTGCCAGCAGCCCCTACCAGTACACTGAAGCTTTCTTT.

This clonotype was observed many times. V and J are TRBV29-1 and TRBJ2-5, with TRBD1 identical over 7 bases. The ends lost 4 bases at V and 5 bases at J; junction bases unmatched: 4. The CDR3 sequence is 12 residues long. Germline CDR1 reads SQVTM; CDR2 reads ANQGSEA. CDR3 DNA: TGCAGCGTTGGAGGGGGCAGGGAGACCCAGTACTTC. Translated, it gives CSVGGGRETQYF.

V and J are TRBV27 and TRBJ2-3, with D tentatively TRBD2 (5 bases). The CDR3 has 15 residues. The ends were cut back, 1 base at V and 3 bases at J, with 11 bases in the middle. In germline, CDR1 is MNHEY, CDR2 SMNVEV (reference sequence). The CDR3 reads CASSLLGSGTDTQYF. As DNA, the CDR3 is TGTGCCAGCAGTTTATTGGGCTCGGGGACAGATACGCAGTATTTT.

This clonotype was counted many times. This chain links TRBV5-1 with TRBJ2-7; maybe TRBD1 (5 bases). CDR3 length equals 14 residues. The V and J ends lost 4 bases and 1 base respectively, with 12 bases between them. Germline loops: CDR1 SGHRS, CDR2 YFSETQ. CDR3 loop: CASSPGLGSYEQYF. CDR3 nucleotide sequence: TGCGCCAGCAGCCCAGGGCTTGGGTCCTACGAGCAGTACTTC.

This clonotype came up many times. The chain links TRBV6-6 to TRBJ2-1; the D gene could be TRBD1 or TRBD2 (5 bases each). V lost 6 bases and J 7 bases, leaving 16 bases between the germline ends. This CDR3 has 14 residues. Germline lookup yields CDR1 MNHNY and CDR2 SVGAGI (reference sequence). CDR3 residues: CASSSGTYGNEQFF. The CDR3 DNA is TGTGCCAGCAGCTCCGGGACCTATGGAAATGAGCAGTTCTTC.

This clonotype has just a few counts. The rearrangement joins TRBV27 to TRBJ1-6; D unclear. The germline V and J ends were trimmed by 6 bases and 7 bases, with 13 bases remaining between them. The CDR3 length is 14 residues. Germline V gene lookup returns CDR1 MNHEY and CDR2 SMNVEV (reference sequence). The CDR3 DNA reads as TGTGCCAGCAGATTGACGGGGTACAATTCACCCCTCCACTTT. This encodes CASRLTGYNSPLHF.

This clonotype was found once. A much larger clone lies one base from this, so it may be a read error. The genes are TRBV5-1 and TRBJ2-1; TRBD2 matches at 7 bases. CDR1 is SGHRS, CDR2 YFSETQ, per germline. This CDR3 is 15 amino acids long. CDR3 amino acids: CVSSSGEGAYNEQFF. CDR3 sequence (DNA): TGCGTCAGCAGCTCGGGGGAGGGAGCTTACAATGAGCAGTTCTTC.

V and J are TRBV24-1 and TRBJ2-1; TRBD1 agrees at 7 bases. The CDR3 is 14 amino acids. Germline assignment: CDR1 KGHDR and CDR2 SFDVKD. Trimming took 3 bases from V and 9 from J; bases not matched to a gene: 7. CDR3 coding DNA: TGTGCCACCAGTGATGTACTAAAGGGGGCTGAGCAGTTCTTC. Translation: CATSDVLKGAEQFF.

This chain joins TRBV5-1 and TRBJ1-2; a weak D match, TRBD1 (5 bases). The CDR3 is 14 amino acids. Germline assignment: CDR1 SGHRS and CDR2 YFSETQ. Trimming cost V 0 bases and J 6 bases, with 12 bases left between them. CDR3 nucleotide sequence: TGCGCCAGCAGCTTGGGCGGAGTGGGGGATGGCTACACCTTC. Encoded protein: CASSLGGVGDGYTF.

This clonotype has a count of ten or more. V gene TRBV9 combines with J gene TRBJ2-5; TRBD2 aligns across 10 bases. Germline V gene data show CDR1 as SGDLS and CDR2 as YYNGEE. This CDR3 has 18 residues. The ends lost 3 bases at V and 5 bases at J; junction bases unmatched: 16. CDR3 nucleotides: TGTGCCAGCAGCGACAACCCATCAAGCGGGGGGGCCTATGAGACCCAGTACTTC. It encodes CASSDNPSSGGAYETQYF.

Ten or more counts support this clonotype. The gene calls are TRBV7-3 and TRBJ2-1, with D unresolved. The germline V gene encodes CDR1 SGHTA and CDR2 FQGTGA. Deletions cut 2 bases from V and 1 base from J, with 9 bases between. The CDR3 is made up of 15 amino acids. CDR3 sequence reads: CASSLGSSSYNEQFF. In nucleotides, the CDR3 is TGTGCCAGCAGCTTAGGGTCCTCTTCCTACAATGAGCAGTTCTTC.

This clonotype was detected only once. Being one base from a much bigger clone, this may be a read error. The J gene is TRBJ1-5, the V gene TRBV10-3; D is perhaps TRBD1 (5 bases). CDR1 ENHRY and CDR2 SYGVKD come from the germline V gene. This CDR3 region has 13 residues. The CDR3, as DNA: TGTGCCATCAGTGCAGGGTCCAATCGGCCCCAGCATTTT. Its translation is CAISAGSNRPQHF.

CDR3 coding DNA: TGTGCCAGTAGACAGGGACCCCCACTCCCCGATGAGCAGTTCTTC. Protein product: CASRQGPPLPDEQFF. The chain joins TRBV6-6 to TRBJ2-1, with 7 bases fitting TRBD1. Per the germline V gene, CDR1 is MNHNY and CDR2 is SVGAGI (reference sequence). CDR3 length equals 15 residues. Losses at the gene ends were 9 bases for V and 8 bases for J; bases not matched to a gene: 16.

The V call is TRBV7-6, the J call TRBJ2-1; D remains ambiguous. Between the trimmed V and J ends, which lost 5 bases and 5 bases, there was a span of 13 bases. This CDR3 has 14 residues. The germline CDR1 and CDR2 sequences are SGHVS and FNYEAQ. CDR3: CASSVSGQHNEQFF. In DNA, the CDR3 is TGTGCCAGCAGCGTAAGTGGCCAGCACAATGAGCAGTTCTTC.

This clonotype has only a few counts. The DNA of the CDR3 is TGTGCCAGCTCACCACAAAAGGGGGATCAGCCCCAGCATTTT. Translating gives CASSPQKGDQPQHF. This rearrangement joins TRBV18 to TRBJ1-5; TRBD1 is a possible D gene (6 bases). The CDR3 length is 14 residues. Trimming removed 1 base from V and 5 bases from J, with 9 bases in between. The V gene's germline CDR1 is KGHSH and CDR2 LQKENI.

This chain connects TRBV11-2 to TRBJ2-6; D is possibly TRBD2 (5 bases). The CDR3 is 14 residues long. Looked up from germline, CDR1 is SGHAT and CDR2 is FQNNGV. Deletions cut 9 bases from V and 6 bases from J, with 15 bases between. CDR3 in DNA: TGTGCCAGTACGGACGGACTGGAGGCCAACGTCCTGACTTTC. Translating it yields CASTDGLEANVLTF.

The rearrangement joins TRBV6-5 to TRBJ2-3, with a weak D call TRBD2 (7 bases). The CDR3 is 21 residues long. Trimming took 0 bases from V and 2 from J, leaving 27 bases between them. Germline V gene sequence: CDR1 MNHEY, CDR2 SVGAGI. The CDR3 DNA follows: TGTGCCAGCAGTTACTCGGGTCGGGGGGCATCCTTTGGAGGTGACACAGATACGCAGTATTTT. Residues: CASSYSGRGASFGGDTDTQYF.

DNA of the CDR3: TGTGCCAGCAGCCGACCCGACGGACCCTCCTACGAGCAGTACTTC. Its protein is CASSRPDGPSYEQYF. This chain joins TRBV3-1 and TRBJ2-7; D unclear. The CDR3 covers 15 residues. The V and J ends lost 4 bases and 0 bases respectively, with 13 bases between them. The V gene's germline CDR1 is LGHDT and CDR2 YNNKEL (reference sequence).

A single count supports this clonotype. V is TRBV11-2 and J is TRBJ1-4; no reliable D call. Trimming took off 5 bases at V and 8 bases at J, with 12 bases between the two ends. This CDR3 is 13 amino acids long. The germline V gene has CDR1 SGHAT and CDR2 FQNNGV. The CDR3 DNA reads TGTGCCAGCAGCGCCAGGAGGGAGGAAAAACTGTTTTTT. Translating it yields CASSARREEKLFF.

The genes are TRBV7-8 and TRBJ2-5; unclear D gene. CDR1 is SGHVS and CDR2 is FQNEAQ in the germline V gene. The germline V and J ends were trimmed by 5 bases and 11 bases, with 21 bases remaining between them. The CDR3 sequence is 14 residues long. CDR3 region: CASSLRPGTFVQYF. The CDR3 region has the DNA TGTGCCAGCAGCCTTCGACCCGGAACCTTTGTGCAGTACTTC.

CDR3 nucleotide sequence: TGTGCCAGCGCGGGGAGCGTAAAAGAGACCCAGTACTTC. It yields the protein CASAGSVKETQYF. The gene calls are TRBV7-7 and TRBJ2-5; D may be TRBD2 (6 bases). CDR3 length: 13 residues. The germline CDR1 and CDR2 sequences are SSHAT and FNYEAQ (reference sequence). V lost 8 bases, J lost 3 bases, and 13 bases lay in between.